This TCR beta chain emerged from a study of T cell responses to AZD1222 COVID-19 vaccine. Study information: The study pooled second doses at about 4 or about 12 weeks. General observations from the study: The donor group comprised mostly white British people and more females; the analysis possibly underestimated clonal diversity. Along spike, vaccine-associated CD4 TCRs were found throughout, with dominance at 160-218 and 743-854.

The germline V gene has CDR1 SGHTA and CDR2 FQGTGA. The CDR3 totals 14 residues. V was shortened by 3 bases and J by 4 bases, with 9 bases between the two germline ends. Sequencing used immunoSEQ multiplex PCR; TCRdb keeps in-frame clones, though not all of them. The table records 150,000 to 180,000 clones, 90% of them present only once. A remark on this clone: Its antigen is currently unknown.

Sequences were derived from peripheral blood, sampled on day 0 of AZD1222 vaccination. The TCR comes from an adult in good health. The chain uses TRBV7-3 and TRBJ2-2; possibly TRBD1 for D (5 bases). CDR3 sequence reads: CASSLGQATGELFF. CDR3 in DNA: TGTGCCAGCAGCTTGGGGCAGGCCACCGGGGAGCTGTTTTTT.